This is a list of T cell receptor beta chains from one sample in a study of shared clonotypes between healthy human individuals. Sequencing used immunoSEQ multiplex PCR; TCRdb keeps in-frame clones, though not all of them. The sample has hundreds of thousands of clones, about 74% seen once; the top ten hold over 1.5%. Input material: memory CD4+ T cells sorted from blood. These receptor sequences come from a woman in her 30s in good health. Each CDR3 is given with its conserved first and last residue. A D gene is named only where the DNA matches it firmly. Part of the rows lack a size; the others show once, few, many or a class for expanded clones.

j_gene	d_gene	v_gene	abundance	CDR3nt	CDR3aa
TRBJ2-3	TRBD2	TRBV28	-	TGTGCCGCCACGCCAGCTAGCGGGAAGGGTTCAGATACGCAGTATTTT	CAATPASGKGSDTQYF
TRBJ2-5	TRBD2	TRBV29-1	once	TGCAGCCTCGGGGGGGCCTCGTGGGAGACCCAGTACTTC	CSLGGASWETQYF
TRBJ2-6	TRBD1	TRBV5-5	-	TGTGCCAGCAGCTCCTCCGGGACAGGGGTTTCTGGGGCCAACGTCCTGACTTTC	CASSSSGTGVSGANVLTF
TRBJ1-2	TRBD1	TRBV28	few	TGTGCCAGCAGTTTCACTCGGGGACAGGGGTTTACTAACTATGGCTACACCTTC	CASSFTRGQGFTNYGYTF
TRBJ1-2	-	TRBV19	few	TGTGCCAGTAGTACGGGGGCGCCGGTCTATGGCTACACCTTC	CASSTGAPVYGYTF
TRBJ2-2	TRBD1	TRBV19	-	TGTGCCAGTAGTATGAGGGGTGACAGGGGGCCGTCGAACACCGGGGAGCTGTTTTTT	CASSMRGDRGPSNTGELFF
TRBJ2-5	-	TRBV2	-	TGTGCCAGCAGTGAAGGGCGGGAAGGAGAGACCCAGTACTTC	CASSEGREGETQYF
TRBJ1-1	-	TRBV7-2	-	TGTGCCAGCAGCTCTCTGCAGGGGACTGAAGCTTTCTTT	CASSSLQGTEAFF
TRBJ1-5	-	TRBV6-6	-	-	CASSSGQGLSNQPQHF
TRBJ2-1	TRBD1	TRBV7-8	once	TGTGCCAGCAGCAACGGACAGGGTGTGGGTGAGCAGTTCTTC	CASSNGQGVGEQFF
TRBJ2-1	TRBD1	TRBV19	-	TGTGCCAGTAGAGGGGACAGGGGCTCCTACAATGAGCAGTTCTTC	CASRGDRGSYNEQFF
TRBJ1-2	TRBD1	TRBV5-1	-	TGCGCCAGCAGCCTGACCGGACAGGGGATTGGCTACACCTTC	CASSLTGQGIGYTF
TRBJ1-4	-	TRBV4-1	-	TGCGCCAGCAGCCAACATAATGAAAAACTGTTTTTT	CASSQHNEKLFF
TRBJ2-5	-	TRBV5-6	-	TGTGCCAGCAGCTTGTTCGGGACCGCGGAGACCCAGTACTTC	CASSLFGTAETQYF
TRBJ2-7	-	TRBV6-5	-	TGTGCCAGCAGTTACTCCAAAACCTCCTACGAGCAGTACTTC	CASSYSKTSYEQYF
TRBJ2-5	-	TRBV5-4	few	TGTGCCAGCAGCTTGTTTGGGGGCTGGGAGACCCAGTACTTC	CASSLFGGWETQYF
TRBJ1-2	-	TRBV11-2	-	TGTGCCAGCAGCTTAAAAGCAGGGGTAGACGGCTACACCTTC	CASSLKAGVDGYTF
TRBJ1-5	-	TRBV5-5	-	TGTGCCAGCAGCTTGGACCCCGGGGGCGATCAGCCCCAGCATTTT	CASSLDPGGDQPQHF
TRBJ2-7	TRBD2	TRBV7-2	-	TGTGCCAGCAGCTTAGCTAGCGGGAGTTGGGAGCAGTACTTC	CASSLASGSWEQYF
TRBJ2-2	TRBD1	TRBV5-4	-	TGTGCCAGCACCCCGGGACAGGGCGGCGGGGAGCTGTTTTTT	CASTPGQGGGELFF
TRBJ2-1	-	TRBV5-4	once	TGTGCCAGCAGCCCCCCGGGGGTAAATGAGCAGTTCTTC	CASSPPGVNEQFF
TRBJ1-5	TRBD1	TRBV7-2	few	TGTGCCAGCAGCTTAGGTGGACAGGTCGGCAATCAGCCCCAGCATTTT	CASSLGGQVGNQPQHF
TRBJ1-3	-	TRBV29-1	-	TGCAGCGTTGAACCCAGGGCTGGAAACACCATATATTTT	CSVEPRAGNTIYF
TRBJ2-2	-	TRBV25-1	-	TGTGCCAGCAGTACCCGGACTACCCAATCCGGGGAGCTGTTTTTT	CASSTRTTQSGELFF
TRBJ2-3	-	TRBV5-1	few	TGCGCCAGCAGCTCAGAGGGAATCACAGATACGCAGTATTTT	CASSSEGITDTQYF
TRBJ1-6	-	TRBV30	-	TGTGCCTGGCAAAGGGGCCCGTCGTACCTCCACTTT	CAWQRGPSYLHF
TRBJ2-7	-	TRBV2	few	TGTGCCAGCACTTTATTTCGGACCGGGACAAACTCCTACGAGCAGTACTTC	CASTLFRTGTNSYEQYF
TRBJ2-1	TRBD1	TRBV2	-	TGTGCCAGCAGGGGACAGACCTCCTACAATGAGCAGTTCTTC	CASRGQTSYNEQFF
TRBJ2-1	-	TRBV12-5	few	TGTGCTAGTGGCCCTCTCGGGGGCTATGAGCAGTTCTTC	CASGPLGGYEQFF
TRBJ2-1	TRBD2	TRBV19	-	TGTGCCAGTAGTATTGCGGGAGAAACCTACAATGAGCAGTTCTTC	CASSIAGETYNEQFF
TRBJ2-4	-	TRBV5-1	many	TGCGCCAGCAGCTTGGGTTCCAGTCCCGGGGCCAAAAACATTCAGTACTTC	CASSLGSSPGAKNIQYF
TRBJ2-7	TRBD2	TRBV15	-	TGTGCCACCAGCAGGATAGCGGGAGGCTCCTACGAGCAGTACTTC	CATSRIAGGSYEQYF
TRBJ2-1	-	TRBV27	few	TGTGCCAGCAGTCCGGAAGAGCAGTTCTTC	CASSPEEQFF
TRBJ1-1	-	TRBV6-6	many	TGTGCCAGCAGTTACTTGGGCGCTGGAGCTTTCTTT	CASSYLGAGAFF
TRBJ1-2	-	TRBV14	many	TGTGCCAGCAGCCAAGGACTGTACTATGGCTACACCTTC	CASSQGLYYGYTF
TRBJ1-2	-	TRBV5-4	-	TGTGCCAGCAGCTTGGTTGTTTCGGGGCGTATTGGCTACACCTTC	CASSLVVSGRIGYTF
TRBJ2-3	-	TRBV7-2	once	TGTGCCACCTCTAGCGGCACAGATACGCAGTATTTT	CATSSGTDTQYF
TRBJ1-5	TRBD1	TRBV5-1	-	TGCGCCAGCAGCGCTGGGACAGGGTCCCAGCCCCAGCATTTT	CASSAGTGSQPQHF
TRBJ2-3	-	TRBV30	-	TGTGCCTGCCTACTAATGGGGCGGACAGATACGCAGTATTTT	CACLLMGRTDTQYF
TRBJ2-5	-	TRBV20-1	once	TGCAGTGCTCAACAACAAGAGACCCAGTACTTC	CSAQQQETQYF
TRBJ2-3	-	TRBV11-2	few	TGTGCCAGCAGCTTAGCGATAGGAGGGGGAGTTACGCAGTATTTT	CASSLAIGGGVTQYF
TRBJ2-7	TRBD1	TRBV6-1	-	TGTGCCAGCAGCAAGGGACAGGGCTACGAGCAGTACTTC	CASSKGQGYEQYF
TRBJ1-5	-	TRBV28	-	TGTGCCAGCAGTCCTATGGCCGGAGGAAATAGCAATCAGCCCCAGCATTTT	CASSPMAGGNSNQPQHF